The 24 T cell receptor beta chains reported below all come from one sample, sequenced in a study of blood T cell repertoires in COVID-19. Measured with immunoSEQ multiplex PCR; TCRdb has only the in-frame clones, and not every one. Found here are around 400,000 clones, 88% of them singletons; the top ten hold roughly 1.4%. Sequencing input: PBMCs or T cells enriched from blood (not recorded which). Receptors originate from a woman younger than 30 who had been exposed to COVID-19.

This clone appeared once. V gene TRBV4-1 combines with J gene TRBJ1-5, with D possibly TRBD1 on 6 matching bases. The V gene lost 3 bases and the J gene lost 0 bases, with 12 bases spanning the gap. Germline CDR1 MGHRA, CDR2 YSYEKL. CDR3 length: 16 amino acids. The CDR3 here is CASSHATGNSNQPQHF. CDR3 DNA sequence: TGCGCCAGCAGCCATGCTACAGGGAATAGCAATCAGCCCCAGCATTTT.

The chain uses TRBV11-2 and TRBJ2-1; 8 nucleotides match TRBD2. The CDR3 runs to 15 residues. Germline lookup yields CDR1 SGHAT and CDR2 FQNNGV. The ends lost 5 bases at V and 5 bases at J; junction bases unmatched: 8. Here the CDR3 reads CASSVSGGGNNEQFF. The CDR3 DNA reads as TGTGCCAGCAGCGTCAGCGGGGGCGGGAACAATGAGCAGTTCTTC.

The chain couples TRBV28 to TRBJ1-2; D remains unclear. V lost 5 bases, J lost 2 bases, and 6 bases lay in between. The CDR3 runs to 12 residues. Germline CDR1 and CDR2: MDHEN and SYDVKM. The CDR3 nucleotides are TGTGCCAGCAGTCTCCTAAACTATGGCTACACCTTC. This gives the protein CASSLLNYGYTF.

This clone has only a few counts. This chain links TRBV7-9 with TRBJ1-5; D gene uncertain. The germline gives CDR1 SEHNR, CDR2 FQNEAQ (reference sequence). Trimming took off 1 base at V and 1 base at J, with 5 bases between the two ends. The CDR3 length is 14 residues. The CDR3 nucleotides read TGTGCCAGCAGCTTAGTGAGCAGCAATCAGCCCCAGCATTTT. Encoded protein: CASSLVSSNQPQHF.

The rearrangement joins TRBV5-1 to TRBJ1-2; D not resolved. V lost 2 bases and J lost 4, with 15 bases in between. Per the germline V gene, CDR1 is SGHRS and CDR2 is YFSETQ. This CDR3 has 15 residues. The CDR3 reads CASSLDPGFGYGYTF. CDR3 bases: TGCGCCAGCAGCTTAGATCCGGGGTTCGGCTATGGCTACACCTTC.

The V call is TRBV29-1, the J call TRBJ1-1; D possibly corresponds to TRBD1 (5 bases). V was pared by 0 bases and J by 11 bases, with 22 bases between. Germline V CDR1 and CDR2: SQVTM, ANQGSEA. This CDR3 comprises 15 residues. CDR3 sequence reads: CSVEDPGGKGRDAFF. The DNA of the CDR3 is TGCAGCGTTGAAGATCCGGGGGGTAAGGGCCGGGACGCTTTCTTT.

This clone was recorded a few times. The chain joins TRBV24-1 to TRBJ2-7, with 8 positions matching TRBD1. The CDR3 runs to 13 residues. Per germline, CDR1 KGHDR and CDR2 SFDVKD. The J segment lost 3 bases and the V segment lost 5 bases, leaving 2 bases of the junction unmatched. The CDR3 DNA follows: TGTGCCACCAGTGTTGGACAGGGCTACGAGCAGTACTTC. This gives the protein CATSVGQGYEQYF.

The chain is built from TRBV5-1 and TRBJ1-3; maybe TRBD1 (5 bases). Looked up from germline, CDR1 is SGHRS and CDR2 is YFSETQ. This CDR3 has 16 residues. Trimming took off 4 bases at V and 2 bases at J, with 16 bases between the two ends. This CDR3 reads CASSPARVEAGNTIYF. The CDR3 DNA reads TGCGCCAGCAGCCCAGCCAGGGTAGAGGCTGGAAACACCATATATTTT.

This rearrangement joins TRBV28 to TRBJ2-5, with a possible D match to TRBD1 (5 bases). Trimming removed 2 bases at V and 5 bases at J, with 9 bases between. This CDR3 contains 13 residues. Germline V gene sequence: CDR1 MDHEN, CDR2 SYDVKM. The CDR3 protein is CASSLQGRETQYF. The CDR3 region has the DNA TGTGCCAGCAGTTTACAGGGCCGGGAGACCCAGTACTTC.

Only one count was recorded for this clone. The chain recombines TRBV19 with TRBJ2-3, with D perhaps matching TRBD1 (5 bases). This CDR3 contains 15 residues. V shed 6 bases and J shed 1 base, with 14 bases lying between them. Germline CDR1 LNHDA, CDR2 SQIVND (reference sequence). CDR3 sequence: CASSLGPAGTDTQYF. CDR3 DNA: TGTGCCAGTAGCCTGGGGCCGGCCGGCACAGATACGCAGTATTTT.

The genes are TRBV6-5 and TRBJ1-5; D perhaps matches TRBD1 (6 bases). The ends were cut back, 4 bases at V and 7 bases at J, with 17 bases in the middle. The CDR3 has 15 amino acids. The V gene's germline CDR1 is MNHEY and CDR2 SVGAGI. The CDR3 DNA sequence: TGTGCCAGCAGTTCCAACGGGGGGGCTGGCCAGCCCCAGCATTTT. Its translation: CASSSNGGAGQPQHF.

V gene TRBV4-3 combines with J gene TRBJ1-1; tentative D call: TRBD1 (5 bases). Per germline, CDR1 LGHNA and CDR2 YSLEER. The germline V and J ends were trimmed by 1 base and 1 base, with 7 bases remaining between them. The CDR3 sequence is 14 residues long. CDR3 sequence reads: CASSQADRNTEAFF. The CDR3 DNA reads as TGCGCCAGCAGCCAAGCCGACAGGAACACTGAAGCTTTCTTT.

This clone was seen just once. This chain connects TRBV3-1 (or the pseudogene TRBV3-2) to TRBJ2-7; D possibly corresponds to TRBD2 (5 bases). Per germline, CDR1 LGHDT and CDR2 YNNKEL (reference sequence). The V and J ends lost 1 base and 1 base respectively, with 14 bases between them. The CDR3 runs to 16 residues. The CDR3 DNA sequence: TGTGCCAGCAGCCAAGTTTCTCCTGGGAGTTCCTACGAGCAGTACTTC. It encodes CASSQVSPGSSYEQYF.

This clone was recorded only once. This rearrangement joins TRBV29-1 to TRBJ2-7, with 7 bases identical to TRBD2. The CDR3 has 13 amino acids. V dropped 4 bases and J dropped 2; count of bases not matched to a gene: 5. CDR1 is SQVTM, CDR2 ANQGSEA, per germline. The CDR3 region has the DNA TGCAGCGTTGCGCGGGAGCGACCCTACGAGCAGTACTTC. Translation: CSVARERPYEQYF.

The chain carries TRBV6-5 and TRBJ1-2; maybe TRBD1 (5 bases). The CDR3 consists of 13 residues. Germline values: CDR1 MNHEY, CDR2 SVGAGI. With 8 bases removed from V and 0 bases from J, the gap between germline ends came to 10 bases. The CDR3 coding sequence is TGTGCCAGCCGAACAGGTTCTAACTATGGCTACACCTTC. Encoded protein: CASRTGSNYGYTF.

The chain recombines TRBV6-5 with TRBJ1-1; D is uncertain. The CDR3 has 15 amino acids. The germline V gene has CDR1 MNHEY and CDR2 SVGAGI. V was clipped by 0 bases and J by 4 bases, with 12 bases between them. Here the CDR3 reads CASSYSSVRGTEAFF. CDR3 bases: TGTGCCAGCAGTTACTCGTCTGTGAGAGGCACTGAAGCTTTCTTT.

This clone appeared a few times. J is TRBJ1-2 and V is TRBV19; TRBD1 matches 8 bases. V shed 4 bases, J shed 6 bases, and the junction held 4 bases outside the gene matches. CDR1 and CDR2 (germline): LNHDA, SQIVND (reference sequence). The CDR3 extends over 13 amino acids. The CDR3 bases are TGTGCCAGTAGTACCCGGACAGGGAATGGCTACACCTTC. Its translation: CASSTRTGNGYTF.

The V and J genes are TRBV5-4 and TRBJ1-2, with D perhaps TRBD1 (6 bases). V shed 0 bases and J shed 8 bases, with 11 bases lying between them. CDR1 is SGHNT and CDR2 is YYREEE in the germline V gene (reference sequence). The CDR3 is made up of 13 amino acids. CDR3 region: CASSLAGARGYTF. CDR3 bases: TGTGCCAGCAGCTTGGCAGGGGCGCGGGGCTACACCTTC.

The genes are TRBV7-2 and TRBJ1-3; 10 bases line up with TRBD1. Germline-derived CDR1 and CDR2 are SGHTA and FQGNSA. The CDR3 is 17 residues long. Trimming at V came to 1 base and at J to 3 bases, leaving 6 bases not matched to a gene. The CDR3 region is CASSLGSTGGSGNTIYF. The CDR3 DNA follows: TGTGCCAGCAGCTTAGGTTCGACAGGGGGCAGTGGAAACACCATATATTTT.

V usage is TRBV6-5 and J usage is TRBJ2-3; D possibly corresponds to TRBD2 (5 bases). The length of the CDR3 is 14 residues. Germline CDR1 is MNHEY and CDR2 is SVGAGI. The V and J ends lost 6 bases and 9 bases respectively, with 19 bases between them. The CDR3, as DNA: TGTGCCAGCAGCCGTAGAGGGCGTGGGGAGACGCAGTATTTT. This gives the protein CASSRRGRGETQYF.

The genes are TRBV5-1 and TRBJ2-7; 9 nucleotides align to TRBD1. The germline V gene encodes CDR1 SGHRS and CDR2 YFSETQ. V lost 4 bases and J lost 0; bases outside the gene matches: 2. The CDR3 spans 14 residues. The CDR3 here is CASSPDRGSYEQYF. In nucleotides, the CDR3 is TGCGCCAGCAGCCCGGACAGGGGCTCCTACGAGCAGTACTTC.

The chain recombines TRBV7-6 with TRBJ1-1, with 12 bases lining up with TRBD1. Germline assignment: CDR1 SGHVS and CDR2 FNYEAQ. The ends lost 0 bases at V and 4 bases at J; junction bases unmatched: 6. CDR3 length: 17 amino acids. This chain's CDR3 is CASSLAGTGGAGTEAFF. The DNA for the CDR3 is TGTGCCAGCAGCTTAGCTGGGACAGGGGGCGCCGGCACTGAAGCTTTCTTT.

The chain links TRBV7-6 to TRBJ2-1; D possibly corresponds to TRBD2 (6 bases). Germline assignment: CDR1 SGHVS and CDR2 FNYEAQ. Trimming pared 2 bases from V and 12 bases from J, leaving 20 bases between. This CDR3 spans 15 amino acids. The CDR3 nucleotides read TGTGCCAGCAGCTTACCCGGGACTCCCCACGGGGGGCAGTTCTTC. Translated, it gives CASSLPGTPHGGQFF. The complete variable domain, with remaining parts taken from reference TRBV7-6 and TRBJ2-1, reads GAGVSQSPRYKVTKRGQDVALRCDPISGHVSLYWYRQALGQGPEFLTYFNYEAQQDKSGLPNDRFSAERPEGSISTLTIQRTEQRDSAMYRCASSLPGTPHGGQFFGPGTRLTVL.

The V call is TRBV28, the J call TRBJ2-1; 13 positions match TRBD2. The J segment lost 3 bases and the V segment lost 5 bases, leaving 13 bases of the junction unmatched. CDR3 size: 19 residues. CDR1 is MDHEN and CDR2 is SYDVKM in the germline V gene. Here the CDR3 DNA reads TGTGCCAGCAGTCCCGGGCAGGGCGGGACTAGCGGGGACTACAATGAGCAGTTCTTC. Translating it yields CASSPGQGGTSGDYNEQFF.